Listed below are T cell receptor beta chains from one sample, sequenced in a study of OX40 agonist ivuxolimab in advanced cancers. Repertoires were generated with immunoSEQ multiplex PCR, while TCRdb's copy carries only in-frame clones and drops some. The sample lists about 83,000 clones; about 89% were seen once. The sequences come from CD4+ or CD8+ T cells sorted from blood, collected in a trial of the OX40 agonist ivuxolimab. These receptors came from an adult with an advanced solid tumor such as melanoma, head and neck, liver or kidney cancer. Both conserved end residues are part of each CDR3. D genes are given only for firm matches. Only part of the rows carry a size: once, few, many, or a class if the clone is expanded.

j_gene: TRBJ2-7; d_gene: TRBD2; abundance: -; v_gene: TRBV6-5; CDR3aa: CASSAGGKPYEQYF; CDR3nt: TGTGCCAGCAGCGCCGGGGGGAAACCCTACGAGCAGTACTTC
j_gene: TRBJ2-1; d_gene: -; abundance: -; v_gene: TRBV5-6; CDR3aa: CASSTDLSNEQFF; CDR3nt: TGTGCCAGCAGCACCGACCTTTCCAATGAGCAGTTCTTC
j_gene: TRBJ2-7; d_gene: -; abundance: once; v_gene: TRBV2; CDR3aa: CASNKERDSYEQYF; CDR3nt: TGTGCCAGCAATAAGGAGAGAGATTCCTACGAGCAGTACTTC
j_gene: TRBJ2-5; d_gene: -; abundance: -; v_gene: TRBV4-1; CDR3aa: CASSQVGGVGRETQYF; CDR3nt: TGCGCCAGCAGCCAAGTGGGCGGCGTGGGACGGGAGACCCAGTACTTC
j_gene: TRBJ1-1; d_gene: -; abundance: -; v_gene: TRBV19; CDR3aa: CASTKDRGWTEAFF; CDR3nt: TGTGCCAGTACCAAAGATCGGGGGTGGACTGAAGCTTTCTTT
j_gene: TRBJ1-3; d_gene: TRBD1; abundance: once; v_gene: TRBV28; CDR3aa: CATTGATSGNTIYF; CDR3nt: TGTGCCACGACAGGGGCTACCTCTGGAAACACCATATATTTT
j_gene: TRBJ2-7; d_gene: -; abundance: -; v_gene: TRBV18; CDR3aa: CASSLSGSEQYF; CDR3nt: TGTGCCAGCTCGCTATCAGGTTCCGAGCAGTACTTC
j_gene: TRBJ1-3; d_gene: TRBD1; abundance: -; v_gene: TRBV19; CDR3aa: CASSTGTADGNTIYF; CDR3nt: TGTGCCAGTAGTACCGGGACAGCGGATGGAAACACCATATATTTT
j_gene: TRBJ1-2; d_gene: TRBD1; abundance: -; v_gene: TRBV28; CDR3aa: CASSSGTGDGYTF; CDR3nt: TGTGCCAGCAGTTCGGGGACAGGGGATGGCTACACCTTC
j_gene: TRBJ1-5; d_gene: TRBD1; abundance: -; v_gene: TRBV19; CDR3aa: CASSIGDRFNQPQHF; CDR3nt: TGTGCCAGTAGTATAGGGGACAGATTCAATCAGCCCCAGCATTTT
j_gene: TRBJ1-6; d_gene: TRBD1; abundance: -; v_gene: TRBV19; CDR3aa: CASSTRNQGARSPLHF; CDR3nt: TGTGCCAGTAGTACTCGAAACCAGGGGGCGCGATCACCCCTCCACTTT
j_gene: TRBJ2-7; d_gene: TRBD2; abundance: -; v_gene: TRBV6-5; CDR3aa: CASSYSTSGRHEQYF; CDR3nt: TGTGCCAGCAGTTACTCGACTAGCGGGAGACACGAGCAGTACTTC
j_gene: TRBJ2-5; d_gene: -; abundance: -; v_gene: TRBV28; CDR3aa: CASSSLEETQYF; CDR3nt: TGTGCCAGCAGTTCACTAGAGGAGACCCAGTACTTC
j_gene: TRBJ2-7; d_gene: TRBD2; abundance: -; v_gene: TRBV27; CDR3aa: CASSPSGISYEQYF; CDR3nt: TGTGCCAGCAGCCCTAGCGGGATATCATACGAGCAGTACTTC
j_gene: TRBJ2-5; d_gene: -; abundance: -; v_gene: TRBV21-1; CDR3aa: CASSKECPCQETQYF; CDR3nt: TGTGCCAGCAGCAAAGAGTGTCCGTGCCAAGAGACCCAGTACTTC
j_gene: TRBJ1-5; d_gene: TRBD1; abundance: -; v_gene: TRBV15; CDR3aa: CATRPNIQGPGNQPQHF; CDR3nt: TGTGCCACCAGGCCGAACATACAGGGGCCGGGCAATCAGCCCCAGCATTTT